The 5 T cell receptor beta chains below all came from one sample that was sequenced in a study of spatial heterogeneity in lung cancer. Stated time point: sample taken at primary tumor resection. Without sorting, whole RNA was sequenced from tumor, nontumor lung or frozen PBMC. TCRdb independently ran MiXCR on the 5' RACE reads; one entry per CDR3 protein. The sample yields over 10,000 distinct CDR3 sequences, around 15% seen once. The specimen comprised PBMCs, sampled at surgery. Receptors originate from a male donor with early-stage non-small cell lung cancer.

The chain is built from TRBV27 and TRBJ1-1; D is unclear. Germline V CDR1 and CDR2: MNHEY, SMNVEV (reference sequence). V lost 5 bases to trimming and J lost 6 bases, with 13 bases between them. The CDR3 sequence is 13 residues long. CDR3 protein: CASSNRPRAEAFF. The CDR3 DNA follows: TGTGCCAGCAGTAACCGGCCAAGGGCTGAAGCTTTCTTT.

The CDR3 is CASTATSGVEQFF. DNA of the CDR3: TGCGCCAGCACCGCGACTAGCGGGGTCGAGCAGTTCTTC. The rearrangement links TRBV5-1 to TRBJ2-1; TRBD2 aligns across 11 bases. Germline-derived CDR1 and CDR2 are SGHRS and YFSETQ. V shed 6 bases and J 10 bases; nucleotides not matched to a gene: 6. The CDR3 contains 13 residues.

This clonotype was counted many times. The chain couples TRBV5-1 to TRBJ2-1; TRBD2 matches at 8 bases. Trimming cost V 4 bases and J 6 bases; bases outside gene matches: 6. This CDR3 spans 14 amino acids. CDR1 SGHRS and CDR2 YFSETQ come from the germline V gene. The DNA of the CDR3 is TGCGCCAGCAGCCCTTGGACTAGCATCAATGAGCAGTTCTTC. This encodes CASSPWTSINEQFF. Variable domain in full (rest from reference TRBV5-1 and TRBJ2-1): KAGVTQTPRYLIKTRGQQVTLSCSPISGHRSVSWYQQTPGQGLQFLFEYFSETQRNKGNFPGRFSGRQFSNSRSEMNVSTLELGDSALYLCASSPWTSINEQFFGPGTRLTVL.

This clonotype was seen repeatedly, ten times or more. The chain combines TRBV11-3 with TRBJ2-7; 8 positions agree with TRBD1. CDR1 is SGHNT and CDR2 is YENEEA in the germline V gene. V shed 3 bases and J 0 bases; nucleotides not matched to a gene: 4. CDR3 length: 15 amino acids. Here the CDR3 reads CASSLTGDPSYEQYF. The CDR3 region has the DNA TGTGCCAGCAGCTTGACAGGGGACCCCTCCTACGAGCAGTACTTC.

In DNA form, the CDR3 reads TGTGCCAGCAGTTTACAGAGGGGGGATTTTGGTACGCAGTATTTT. It codes for CASSLQRGDFGTQYF. V gene TRBV28 combines with J gene TRBJ2-3; D possibly matches TRBD1 or TRBD2 (6 bases each). V lost 2 bases and J 8 bases, leaving 17 bases between the germline ends. The CDR3 loop spans 15 amino acids. Germline V gives CDR1 MDHEN, CDR2 SYDVKM.